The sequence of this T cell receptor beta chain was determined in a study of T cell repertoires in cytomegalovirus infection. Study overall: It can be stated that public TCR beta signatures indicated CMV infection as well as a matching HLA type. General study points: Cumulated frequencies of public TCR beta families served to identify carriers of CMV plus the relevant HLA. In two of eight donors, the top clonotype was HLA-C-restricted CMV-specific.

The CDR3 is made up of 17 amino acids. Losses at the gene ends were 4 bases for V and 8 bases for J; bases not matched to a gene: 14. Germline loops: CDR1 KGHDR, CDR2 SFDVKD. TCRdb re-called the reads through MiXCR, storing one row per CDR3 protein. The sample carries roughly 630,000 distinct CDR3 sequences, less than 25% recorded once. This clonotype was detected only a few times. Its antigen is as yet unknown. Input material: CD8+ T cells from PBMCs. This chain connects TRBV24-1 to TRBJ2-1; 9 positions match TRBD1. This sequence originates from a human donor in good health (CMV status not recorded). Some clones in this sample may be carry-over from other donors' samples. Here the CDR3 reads CATSELLRDREGDEQFF. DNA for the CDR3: TGTGCCACCAGTGAACTCCTTAGGGACAGGGAAGGCGATGAGCAGTTCTTC.